This entry features one T cell receptor beta chain sequence. It lacks a known antigen. Within one base of it there is no much larger clone, and no base qualities were kept. Library generation was performed with the immunoSEQ multiplex PCR assay. For the multiplex PCR, a mixture combining 60 forward primers for TCR Vbeta segments and 13 reverse primers for TCR Jbeta segments was used. The CDR3 region of rearranged TCR beta genes was amplified from genomic DNA with a multiplex PCR assay. The Illumina HiSeq System was used to sequence the amplified TCR beta libraries as 87-base-pair reads. In the original analysis: In a later analysis, roughly 80 million unique TCR beta chains were counted across the roughly 610 repertoires, and approximately 11 million of these chains were shared by at least two donors. Raw reads were error-corrected and collapsed into unique sequences with a nearest-neighbor algorithm that merged closely related sequences to remove PCR and sequencing errors. Alignment of CDR3 sequences to IMGT reference sequences was used to assign V, D and J gene segments. For a sequence to be retained, a match of at least six nucleotides was required to both a V gene segment and a J gene segment. Rearrangements were classified as productive when the CDR3 lacked stop codons and remained in frame with V and J, and all other rearrangements were classified as non-productive. Following IMGT convention, CDR3 was defined as the stretch from the second conserved V-encoded cysteine up to the conserved J-encoded phenylalanine. The earlier analysis of 587 of the donors excluded any sequence lacking an unambiguous match to a single V gene segment. An earlier analysis of approximately 590 of the donors classified V segments as functional when productive rearrangements were above 56.7% and as segregating when the standard deviation between donors was above 5%. A statistical classification framework was built to diagnose cytomegalovirus status from the catalog of TCR beta chain sequences. In a later analysis, V and J genes were assigned by comparing TCR nucleotide sequences against IMGT/GENE-DB human TR gene sequences. A later analysis assigned CDR3 sequences and most-parsimonious VDJ recombination scenarios with the TCRdist pipeline. In a later analysis, every TCR beta chain was defined by the combination of its CDR3 amino acid sequence and its V-gene family, and reads without a unique V-gene family were dropped. In a later analysis, a few hundred highly shared, low-generation-probability nucleotide sequences were removed to address suspected cross-contamination and a sequencing artifact. In a later analysis, a clonal expansion index was calculated for each public chain from normalized within-repertoire ranks of inferred template counts. Generation probabilities in a later analysis came from a VDJ recombination model fitted to out-of-frame rearrangements, and those results were checked against IGoR. Hypergeometric tests were used in a later analysis to score TCR-TCR, TCR-HLA and TCR-CMV co-occurrence, with a repertoire-size bias correction applied to the TCR pairs. False discovery rates were estimated in a later analysis by permuting HLA or CMV assignments 20 times. In a later analysis, co-occurring TCRs were grouped using DBSCAN, with TCRdist sequence similarity added in when clustering inside HLA-allele-positive subsets. Repertoires with fewer than 30,000 or more than 120,000 public chains, plus five repertoires with anomalous nucleotide sharing, were excluded from co-occurrence clustering. The clones in this table, taken by TCRdb from immuneACCESS, are in-frame only. Not every clone is retained; where verified, under half of the shortfall comes from an unresolved V gene, and the cause of the rest is unknown. Clone size and V and J calls were adopted from that table, with D and trimming inferred from the DNA. This sample gives over 150,000 clones in total; approximately 79% of them show up just once. Roughly 1.4% of the sample is in the top ten clones.

The cohort was made up of approximately 670 healthy bone marrow donors. At the time of sampling, every cohort member was nominally healthy, though immune exposures that went unrecorded were likely present. The donor was CMV seronegative and belonged to the group of 380 or so seronegative cohort members. A peripheral blood sample was collected from each donor, and TCR beta sequencing was performed on peripheral blood mononuclear cells. Genomic DNA extraction from the blood cell samples was performed with the Qiagen DNeasy Blood Extraction Kit. This specimen belongs to a study of cytomegalovirus exposure and HLA in healthy donors (dated by TCRdb to between 2016 and 2019). About the investigation overall: In an earlier analysis of roughly 500 of the donors, roughly 300 Gb of sequence data and 100 million or so unique TCR beta sequences from about 179 million T cells were reported. Approximately 310 gigabases of sequencing data and 91 million or so unique TCR sequences made up an early release that covered fewer than 650 HLA-typed donors. Among the approximately 400 genotyped donors, around 81% belonged to the genetic ancestry cluster associated with self-reported Caucasian donors. The aim of the study was to test whether cataloging public T cell receptors could identify signatures of past pathogen exposure. The T cell repertoires of several hundred subjects were profiled by immunosequencing and related to cytomegalovirus serostatus. Besides the first cohort of roughly 660 subjects, a separate validation cohort made up of around 120 different subjects was used. To predict cytomegalovirus infection status, the study brought together high-throughput TCR immunosequencing, statistical association of individual TCRs with disease status, and machine learning. A later analysis re-examined previously published TCR beta repertoires from 600 to 700 donors and added high-resolution HLA genotyping to investigate patterns of TCR occurrence. Rather than using new phenotypic data, the later analysis identified candidate immune exposures from TCR beta sequences and from how often those sequences occurred across donors. An earlier analysis of roughly 580 of the donors used high-throughput TCR beta sequencing to judge whether each TCR beta V gene segment behaved as functional or pseudogenic. Donor age, sex, ethnicity and CMV serostatus were compiled together with the repertoire data. A later genetic analysis used genome-wide SNP genotypes for about three fifths of the 666 donors, treating that subset as a discovery cohort. All discovery cohort repertoires had been generated using a single sequencing platform. HLA typing covered class I and class II loci at four-digit resolution. Typing coverage varied by locus: about 629-640 donors for A, B, C, DRB1 and DQB1; some 520 for DQA1; about 570 for DPA1; about 450 for DPB1. Because of strong linkage in the cohort, 5 or 6 DR-DQ haplotypes were treated as single units for association and clustering. On average, about 200,000 unique TCR beta nucleotide sequences were sequenced per donor among some 430 genotyped donors of the cohort, with roughly 19% of those sequences being non-productive. Here is what the overall study found, with its caveats: Correlated functional status among segregating V segments might reflect linkage disequilibrium, but an unknown experimental factor could not be ruled out. In a later analysis, HLA-associated TCR beta chains showed more clonal expansion and lower generation probabilities than non-associated chains that were equally common. This cohort had only TCR beta chains sequenced, and the lack of alpha or paired-chain data limited which features could be detected. It was suggested by the authors that the approach could potentially be generalized to other disease states and immunological phenotypes. Broadly in line with IMGT annotations, most TCR beta V segments showed up in productive rearrangements about 87% or about 30% of the time in an earlier analysis of around 600 of the donors. In vitro tests confirmed that three of the cytomegalovirus-associated TCR beta chains recognize cytomegalovirus antigens. The 87-base-pair reads could not distinguish some IMGT-functional V segments, including TRBV6-2 and TRBV6-3, so those segments were excluded. The sequencing pipeline was judged likely to have produced a cluster of highly shared sequence variants as a technical artifact. Assigning TCR associations to individual alleles was difficult when HLA alleles, especially DR and DQ, strongly co-occurred. Sequencing depth was assumed to be roughly uniform across donors in the presence/absence analyses, though that assumption may not hold. The classifier was reported to diagnose cytomegalovirus status with high specificity and sensitivity in both the original cohort and the validation cohort. Most CMV-associated TCR beta chains appeared to be HLA-restricted in a later analysis, and the HLA associations seemed to be driven largely by CMV exposure. The study gave a list of 150 to 200 TCR beta chains associated with cytomegalovirus. Because counts were too low, more than 15 rarely observed V segments, including chromosome 9 orphons, were excluded from the earlier analysis of 587 of the donors. In a later analysis, TCR association rates were found to vary across HLA loci, with the most associated TCRs seen for DRB1 alleles and the fewest for HLA-C alleles. A later genetic analysis reported fewer N-insertions in productive TCRs among donors in an Asian-associated ancestry cluster than the roughly 640-donor mean. Most TCR sequences were seen in very few donors, while some public TCRs were found in many individuals. HLA typing was unavailable for some donors at each locus, so association tests used only the typed subset. CMV serostatus was the only immune exposure information available for the cohort. V-gene and J-gene trimming of TCR beta chains was associated with a missense DCLRE1C variant in a later genetic analysis, and the association was replicated in an independent cohort. Specific HLA alleles were associated with roughly 16,000 TCR beta sequences at a false discovery rate of 0.05 in a later analysis. A further reported finding was that TCR beta sequences accurately predicted the HLA-A and HLA-B alleles for most subjects in the first cohort. According to a later analysis, parvovirus B19, influenza, CMV and Epstein-Barr virus appeared linked to several top co-occurrence clusters.

Relative to germline, V is 6 bases shorter and J is 1 base shorter, with 7 bases between their ends. CDR3 length: 13 amino acids, cysteine to phenylalanine. CDR3 DNA is the only sequence kept; it has 39 bases, read in frame from the first base. The CDR1 and CDR2 encoded by the germline V gene are MNHNS and SASEGT. The V gene is TRBV6-1 and the J gene is TRBJ2-1; confidence is insufficient to name the D gene. The receptor was derived from a man in his sixties in good health and CMV-seronegative. The specimen sequenced was PBMCs. CDR3 protein: CASSGLSYNEQFF. The sequence in DNA is TGTGCCAGCAGCGGGTTATCCTACAATGAGCAGTTCTTC.